Presented here are 21 T cell receptor beta chains from one specimen sequenced in a study of CD8 T cells in Susac syndrome (dated 2019 in TCRdb). Receptors were amplified or captured by the immunoSEQ multiplex PCR assay. RNA was extracted using the RNeasy kit, and about 0.5 to 1 ug of the RNA was reverse transcribed with random hexamers. The raw public reads went through TCRdb reprocessing: fastp at Q25, MiXCR clone calling, in-frame beta chains kept. Each CDR3 protein appears once, grouped with its most common genes and DNA. Counted in this sample were 100,000 or so distinct CDR3 sequences; 85% to 95% of them appeared once. Of the sample, approximately 0.12% is held by the ten largest clones. The material sequenced was CD8+ T cells from PBMCs. These receptors came from a human donor in good health.

The chain combines TRBV6-6 with TRBJ1-2, with D maybe TRBD1 (6 bases). The CDR3 runs 14 residues. V was pared by 4 bases and J by 1 base, with 10 bases between. Germline lookup yields CDR1 MNHNY and CDR2 SVGAGI (reference sequence). The CDR3: CASSSKQGNYGYTF. The CDR3 region has the DNA TGTGCCAGCAGTTCCAAACAGGGTAACTATGGCTACACCTTC.

To note about this clonotype: The junction and the germline gene differ at one end; a read error may be behind it. The V gene is TRBV7-9, the J gene TRBJ2-5; TRBD1 agrees at 9 bases. The CDR3 runs 16 residues. Per the germline V gene, CDR1 is SEHNR and CDR2 is FQNEAQ (reference sequence). For the CDR3, the DNA is TGTGCCGGCAGTAGACCGGGACAGGGAAGAAAAGAGACCCAGTACTTC. Translating gives CAGSRPGQGRKETQYF.

This chain joins TRBV29-1 and TRBJ1-1; D call uncertain. CDR1 and CDR2 from the germline V gene are SQVTM and ANQGSEA. V lost 4 bases and J lost 0, with 12 bases in between. The CDR3 consists of 14 residues. The CDR3 protein is CSVGWQPMNTEAFF. In DNA, the CDR3 is TGCAGCGTTGGGTGGCAGCCCATGAACACTGAAGCTTTCTTT.

This clonotype appeared once. V usage is TRBV5-6 and J usage is TRBJ2-1, with TRBD2 matching 14 bases. Trimming removed 0 bases from V and 9 bases from J; junction bases left unmatched: 5. The germline V gene encodes CDR1 SGHDT and CDR2 YYEEEE. The CDR3 is made up of 16 amino acids. The CDR3 loop reads CASSLEGLAGVSEQFF. CDR3 nucleotides: TGTGCCAGCAGCTTGGAGGGACTAGCGGGAGTCAGTGAGCAGTTCTTC.

The chain links TRBV13 to TRBJ2-2; possibly TRBD2 for D (6 bases). V lost 4 bases and J lost 7, with 19 bases in between. CDR3 size: 16 residues. Germline V lookup: CDR1 PRHDT, CDR2 FYEKMQ (reference sequence). The CDR3 DNA sequence: TGTGCCAGCAGCTCTCTCGGGTCTAGCGAAGGCGGGGAGCTGTTTTTT. The encoded protein is CASSSLGSSEGGELFF.

CDR3 coding DNA: TGTGCCAGCAGCTTATCGTCCGAGAACGTCCTGACTTTC. This codes for CASSLSSENVLTF. The chain couples TRBV7-9 to TRBJ2-6; D remains unclear. The V gene's germline CDR1 is SEHNR and CDR2 FQNEAQ (reference sequence). V shed 2 bases and J shed 10 bases, with 9 bases lying between them. The CDR3 has 13 residues.

The chain carries TRBV6-2 or TRBV6-3 and TRBJ2-1; no clear D gene. Looked up from germline, CDR1 is MNHEY and CDR2 is SVGEGT. The CDR3 is made up of 11 amino acids. V lost 5 bases and J lost 10, with 9 bases in between. CDR3 DNA: TGTGCCAGCAGTCCGCTCTGGGAGCAGTTCTTC. Protein: CASSPLWEQFF.

The chain carries TRBV12-3 or TRBV12-4 and TRBJ2-5; D ambiguous. The CDR3 is made up of 13 amino acids. The V end was cut by 6 bases, the J end by 2 bases, with 10 bases between. This chain's CDR3 is CASRPPWQETQYF. CDR3 bases: TGTGCCAGCAGGCCGCCGTGGCAAGAGACCCAGTACTTC.

This clonotype was seen a single time. The V and J genes are TRBV20-1 and TRBJ2-5; no clear D gene. CDR1 is DFQATT and CDR2 is SNEGSKA in the germline V gene (reference sequence). Deletions cut 4 bases from V and 1 base from J, with 10 bases between. The length of the CDR3 is 13 residues. Here the CDR3 reads CSAKGFLQETQYF. DNA of the CDR3: TGCAGTGCTAAGGGATTCCTCCAAGAGACCCAGTACTTC.

The V and J genes are TRBV12-3 or TRBV12-4 and TRBJ2-7; the D gene is possibly TRBD1 (5 bases). V was shortened by 2 bases and J by 2 bases, with 10 bases between the two germline ends. The CDR3 covers 14 residues. The CDR3: CASSLREGAYEQYF. The CDR3 bases are TGTGCCAGCAGTTTACGTGAAGGGGCCTACGAGCAGTACTTC.

The chain has TRBV7-8 and TRBJ2-1; 8 bases fit TRBD2. CDR3 length: 15 residues. Germline CDR1 is SGHVS and CDR2 is FQNEAQ. The junction had 12 bases not matched to a gene; V was cut back by 5 bases and J by 9 bases. As DNA, the CDR3 is TGTGCCAGCAGCCGGTCGAGCGGGACTAGTTTTGAGCAGTTCTTC. The encoded protein is CASSRSSGTSFEQFF.

V usage is TRBV11-2 and J usage is TRBJ2-1, with TRBD2 matching 12 bases. CDR3 length: 18 residues. Germline lookup yields CDR1 SGHAT and CDR2 FQNNGV. The V and J ends lost 1 base and 7 bases, in that order; junction bases with no gene match: 11. CDR3 bases: TGTGCCAGCAGCTTAGCCCCGACTAGCGGGGGAGGTTATAATGAGCAGTTCTTC. As protein: CASSLAPTSGGGYNEQFF.

The CDR3 nucleotides read TGTGCTAGTGGTTTGGTCAGGGAGAACACTGAAGCTTTCTTT. Its translation is CASGLVRENTEAFF. The chain links TRBV12-5 to TRBJ1-1; possibly TRBD1 for D (5 bases). The V and J ends lost 0 bases and 1 base respectively, with 6 bases between them. CDR1 LGHNT and CDR2 FRNRAP come from the germline V gene. The CDR3 loop spans 14 amino acids. The whole variable domain, remainder taken from reference TRBV12-5 and TRBJ1-1, is DARVTQTPRHKVTEMGQEVTMRCQPILGHNTVFWYRQTMMQGLELLAYFRNRAPLDDSGMPKDRFSAEMPDATLATLKIQPSEPRDSAVYFCASGLVRENTEAFFGQGTRLTVV.

The CDR3 spells CASSQIMDGGYTF. CDR3 coding DNA: TGTGCCAGCAGTCAAATAATGGACGGCGGCTACACCTTC. The chain has TRBV7-2 and TRBJ1-2, with D unresolved. CDR1 is SGHTA and CDR2 is FQGNSA in the germline V gene. The CDR3 loop spans 13 amino acids. The germline V and J ends were trimmed by 6 bases and 8 bases, with 16 bases remaining between them.

The V call is TRBV4-3, the J call TRBJ1-1, with 7 positions matching TRBD1. The germline CDR1 and CDR2 sequences are LGHNA and YSLEER. This CDR3 is built from 14 residues. V was clipped by 3 bases and J by 4 bases; unmatched bases: 5. The CDR3 DNA sequence: TGCGCCAGCAGCCACTTAAACAGGGGCACTGAAGCTTTCTTT. Translation: CASSHLNRGTEAFF.

This clonotype was observed once. The chain joins TRBV19 to TRBJ1-1, with D possibly TRBD1 on 5 matching bases. Trimming took 3 bases from V and 4 from J, leaving 9 bases between them. Germline V gives CDR1 LNHDA, CDR2 SQIVND (reference sequence). This CDR3 spans 13 amino acids. The CDR3 DNA is TGTGCCAGTAGTATCCAGGGAATCACTGAAGCTTTCTTT. This gives the protein CASSIQGITEAFF.

The chain has TRBV30 and TRBJ2-1; the match to TRBD2 covers 9 bases. The germline CDR1 and CDR2 sequences are GTSNPN and SVGIG (reference sequence). This CDR3 spans 15 amino acids. V shed 1 base, J shed 6 bases, and the junction held 7 bases outside the gene matches. The CDR3 protein is CAWSARLAVSNEQFF. The CDR3 DNA follows: TGTGCCTGGAGTGCCAGACTAGCGGTATCCAATGAGCAGTTCTTC.

This clonotype was recorded a few times. The chain combines TRBV14 with TRBJ2-7; tentatively, D is TRBD1 (5 bases). The CDR3 is made up of 14 amino acids. V was trimmed by 1 base and J by 4 bases, leaving 11 bases between them. Germline V gene lookup returns CDR1 SGHDN and CDR2 FVKESK. CDR3: CASSQARRVYEQYF. The CDR3 nucleotides are TGTGCCAGCAGCCAAGCTCGCAGGGTGTACGAGCAGTACTTC.

The gene calls are TRBV7-6 and TRBJ1-2, with 9 positions matching TRBD1. This CDR3 spans 13 amino acids. Per the germline V gene, CDR1 is SGHVS and CDR2 is FNYEAQ. Losses at the gene ends were 4 bases for V and 6 bases for J; bases not matched to a gene: 3. CDR3 nucleotides: TGTGCCAGCAGCTGGACAGGGGCGGATGGCTACACCTTC. Translating gives CASSWTGADGYTF.

This chain connects TRBV4-3 to TRBJ2-7; 7 nucleotides align to TRBD2. This CDR3 spans 18 amino acids. With 1 base clipped from V and 3 bases from J, the junction kept 15 bases outside the gene matches. The V gene's germline CDR1 is LGHNA and CDR2 YSLEER. The CDR3 coding sequence is TGCGCCAGCAGCCAAGTAAGTCCTAGCGGAACCACTTTCTACGAGCAGTACTTC. Protein product: CASSQVSPSGTTFYEQYF.

The V call is TRBV4-1, the J call TRBJ2-2; D unclear. Trimming left V 4 bases short and J 4 bases short, with 10 bases between. The CDR3 length is 14 residues. The germline V gene encodes CDR1 MGHRA and CDR2 YSYEKL. CDR3 loop: CASSLTDGTGELFF. CDR3 DNA: TGCGCCAGCAGCCTCACCGACGGCACCGGGGAGCTGTTTTTT.